This is a list of T cell receptor beta chains from one sample in a study of blood T cells in healthy people across ages. Using its own MiXCR run on the 5' RACE reads, TCRdb lists one record per CDR3 protein. The sample comprises hundreds of thousands of distinct CDR3 sequences, about 48% of which are singletons, and about 42% rests with the top ten. Material: blood. The receptors were gathered from a man at least 80 years old in good health. Each CDR3 is given with its conserved first and last residue. The D gene is left open where the match is weak. The size entry is marked missing in some rows and otherwise reads once, few, many or a size class.

>-|-|TRBV7-9|TRBJ2-4
TGTGCCAGCAGCAACCCACGACCGAAAGACATTCAGTACTTC
CASSNPRPKDIQYF
>-|-|TRBV5-4|TRBJ2-1
TGTGCCAGTACCACATGGGCAGGGAATGAGAAGTTCTTC
CASTTWAGNEKFF
>-|TRBD2|TRBV7-2|TRBJ2-5
TGTGCCAGCAGCTTACGGCTAGCGGGAGACCTCCTTGGAAAGACCCAGTACTTC
CASSLRLAGDLLGKTQYF
>-|TRBD2|TRBV3-1|TRBJ2-2
TGTGCCAGCAGCCAGGACCGACTAGCGAGAACCGGGGAGCTGTTTTTT
CASSQDRLARTGELFF
>-|TRBD1|TRBV14|TRBJ2-7
TGTGCCAGCAGCCGCCCGGGACAGGGCAACAACGAGCAGTACTTC
CASSRPGQGNNEQYF
>-|-|TRBV18|TRBJ2-5
TGTGCCAGCTCACCTAAACAAGAGTCCCAGTACTTC
CASSPKQESQYF
>-|-|TRBV6-6|TRBJ1-1
TGTGCCAGCAGACCGGGCCGCCGGTGGGACACTGAAGCTTTCTTT
CASRPGRRWDTEAFF
>-|-|TRBV24-1|TRBJ2-7
TGTGGCACCAGTGATCCTATCGGCGAGCAGTACTTC
CGTSDPIGEQYF
>-|-|TRBV21-1|TRBJ2-3
TGTGCCAGCAGCAAAGTTTCAGCTAGCGGGAGGGCCACAGATACGCAGTATTTT
CASSKVSASGRATDTQYF
>few|-|TRBV7-2|TRBJ2-3
TGTGCCAGCAGTTTACAACAGGGATCCCTCGATACGCAGTATTTT
CASSLQQGSLDTQYF
>-|-|TRBV21-1|TRBJ1-1
TGTGCCAGCAGCAAAGAAGTGGCGTGCACTGAAGCTTTCTTT
CASSKEVACTEAFF
>-|-|TRBV27|TRBJ1-2
TGTGCCAGCAGCCGGGACGGGCCCTATGGCTACACCTTC
CASSRDGPYGYTF
>few|TRBD1|TRBV7-3|TRBJ2-7
TGTGCCAGCAGCTTAGAGCCTGGGTCCGGGACAGGTCCCTACGAGCAGTACTTC
CASSLEPGSGTGPYEQYF
>-|TRBD2|TRBV27|TRBJ2-2
TGTGCCAGCAGTTCTGCGGGAGGGCCCATCGGGGAGCTGTTTTTT
CASSSAGGPIGELFF
>few|-|TRBV7-2|TRBJ2-7
TGTGCCAGCAGCTTATTCCCCGGGTGGGGAGAGCAGTACTTC
CASSLFPGWGEQYF
>few|TRBD2|TRBV7-9|TRBJ2-5
TGTGCCAGCAGTGGACTAGCGGGAAATCTCCAAGAGACCCAGTACTTC
CASSGLAGNLQETQYF
>-|-|TRBV9|TRBJ1-1
TGTGCCAGCAGCGTAGGGTGGACACCGAACACTGAAGCTTTCTTT
CASSVGWTPNTEAFF
>-|-|TRBV6-1|TRBJ2-1
TGTGCCAGCTATCGGGGACTTCCCTACAATGAGCAGTTCTTC
CASYRGLPYNEQFF
>-|-|TRBV25-1|TRBJ2-1
TGTGCCAGCAGTACCATAGGAGGGGAGCAGTTCTTC
CASSTIGGEQFF
>once|-|TRBV9|TRBJ2-7
TGTGCCAGCAGCGTAGAAGGGGCTCCAATGGATGAGCAGTACTTC
CASSVEGAPMDEQYF
>-|TRBD1|TRBV20-1|TRBJ2-3
TGCAGTGCTAGGAGGGGACAGGCTCTTTTTAGCACAGATACGCAGTATTTT
CSARRGQALFSTDTQYF
>few|TRBD2|TRBV4-1|TRBJ2-1
TGCGCCAGCAGCCCGTCCGGGACTAGCGTTTACAATGAGCAGTTCTTC
CASSPSGTSVYNEQFF
>-|-|TRBV21-1|TRBJ1-6
TGTGCCAGCAGCAAGACAGGGAGCTCCTATAATTCACCCCTCCACTTT
CASSKTGSSYNSPLHF
>-|TRBD1|TRBV5-1|TRBJ2-5
TGCGCCAGCAGCGGGACAGGTCGGGCCGGGGAGACCCAGTACTTC
CASSGTGRAGETQYF
>-|TRBD2|TRBV7-3|TRBJ2-1
TGTGCCAGCAGCGCACTAGCGAACAATGAGCAGTTCTTC
CASSALANNEQFF
>few|-|TRBV25-1|TRBJ2-6
TGTGCCAGCTCTTCCTTCGACCGAGGCTCTGGGGCCAACGTCCTGACTTTC
CASSSFDRGSGANVLTF
>-|-|TRBV20-1|TRBJ2-7
TGCAGCGCATGGGGGTCCTACGAGCAGTACTTC
CSAWGSYEQYF
>-|-|TRBV21-1|TRBJ2-3
TGTGCCAGCAGATCGGACAGACCGGCGGATCACAGATACGCGTATTTT
CASRSDRPADHRYAYF
>-|-|TRBV3-1|TRBJ1-1
TGTGCCAGCAGCCTACATGTAAAACTGAACACTGAAGCTTTCTTT
CASSLHVKLNTEAFF
>-|TRBD2|TRBV29-1|TRBJ2-1
TGCAGCGTTGCCGGGACTAGCGGACCCAATGAGCAGTTCTTC
CSVAGTSGPNEQFF
>-|TRBD1|TRBV28|TRBJ2-6
TGTGCCAGCAGCCTGGCAACAGGGGTCGGGACCAACGTCCTGACTTTC
CASSLATGVGTNVLTF
>few|TRBD2|TRBV6-5|TRBJ2-5
TGTGCCAGCAGTTACTGGCTAGCGGGAGGTCAAGAGACCCAGTACTTC
CASSYWLAGGQETQYF
>-|TRBD1|TRBV4-1|TRBJ2-7
TGCGCCAGCAGCCCCAACCGGGACAGCTACGAGCAGTACTTC
CASSPNRDSYEQYF
>once|-|TRBV6-1|TRBJ2-5
TGTGCCAGCAGTGTAGGGCTTACAGGTCAGGGAGAGACCCAGTACTTC
CASSVGLTGQGETQYF
>few|-|TRBV6-1|TRBJ2-7
TGTGCCAGCAGTTTATCCCGGTTGTACGAGCAGTACTTC
CASSLSRLYEQYF
>few|TRBD1|TRBV27|TRBJ1-2
TGTGCCAGCAACCCGGGACAGGGGGCGGGCTATGGCTACACCTTC
CASNPGQGAGYGYTF
>few|TRBD1|TRBV7-2|TRBJ1-4
TGTGCCAGCAGCCGGACAGGGGTCGCTAATGAAAAACTGTTTTTT
CASSRTGVANEKLFF
>-|-|TRBV3-1|TRBJ2-4
TGTGCCAGCAGCCAAGAGCGAGGGCCAATGCGGGGTAACATTCAGTACTTC
CASSQERGPMRGNIQYF
>-|-|TRBV5-1|TRBJ2-6
TGCGCCAGCAGCTTAGACAGAACCTCTGGGGCCAACGTCCTGACTTTC
CASSLDRTSGANVLTF
>-|TRBD1|TRBV20-1|TRBJ2-7
TGCAGTGCACGCTCCGGGACAGGGTGGTACGAGCAGTACTTC
CSARSGTGWYEQYF
>-|TRBD1|TRBV9|TRBJ1-1
TGTGCCAGCAGCGCCAGACCGGGACAGGGGAACACTGAAGCTTTGTTT
CASSARPGQGNTEALF
>-|TRBD2|TRBV7-2|TRBJ2-1
TGTGCCAGCAGCCCAGTCACCGGGACTAGCGGGGGGCAGTTCTTC
CASSPVTGTSGGQFF
>-|-|TRBV20-1|TRBJ1-6
TGCAGTGCTAGCTCCGGACCGCGAGGGACTTCACCCCTCCACTTT
CSASSGPRGTSPLHF
>few|-|TRBV7-8|TRBJ2-3
TGTGCCAGCAGCACGAGAACTTCTGGATTCACGCAGTATTTT
CASSTRTSGFTQYF
>few|-|TRBV6-6|TRBJ1-2
TGTGCCAGCAGTTACTCAAGGGGTTATGGCTACACCTTC
CASSYSRGYGYTF
>-|-|TRBV20-1|TRBJ1-2
TGCAGTGCAGGGGCGGGCTACACCTTC
CSAGAGYTF
>-|TRBD2|TRBV27|TRBJ2-3
TGTGCCAGCAGTTTAAGGGCGGGAGGACAAAGATACGCGTATTTT
CASSLRAGGQRYAYF
>-|-|TRBV6-6|TRBJ1-2
TGTGCCAGCAGTTCCTTGCCTTTATATGGCTGCACCTTC
CASSSLPLYGCTF
>-|-|TRBV10-3|TRBJ1-6
TGTGCCATCAGTGAGATGGCAGGACGCTCCTATAATTCACCCCTCCACTTT
CAISEMAGRSYNSPLHF
>-|TRBD1|TRBV27|TRBJ1-2
TGTGCCAGCAGTATTCTGACAGGGGTGGGCTTTATGGACTACACCTTC
CASSILTGVGFMDYTF
>few|-|TRBV29-1|TRBJ1-2
TGCAGCGGTACGGCGGGGTATGGCTACACCTTC
CSGTAGYGYTF
>-|TRBD2|TRBV6-5|TRBJ2-1
TGTGCCAGCAGTCCGGGACTAGCGGGAGCAGCAAATGAGCAGTTCTTC
CASSPGLAGAANEQFF
>few|TRBD1|TRBV11-2|TRBJ2-6
TGTGCCAGCAGGCCACAGGGGGGACAAGTTGGGGCCAACGTCCTGACTTTC
CASRPQGGQVGANVLTF
>once|-|TRBV24-1|TRBJ2-5
TGTGCCACCAGTGATCCCGGTGGGGGTAGAGAGACCCAGTACTTC
CATSDPGGGRETQYF
>-|TRBD1|TRBV18|TRBJ1-6
TGTGCCAGCTCACCAAGGACAGGGATGTCACCCCTCCACTTT
CASSPRTGMSPLHF
>-|-|TRBV19|TRBJ2-3
TGTGCCAGTAAGGAACAGGACCACAGATACGCGTATTTT
CASKEQDHRYAYF
>once|TRBD1|TRBV5-1|TRBJ1-2
TGCGCCAGCAACTCGATTGCAGGGGGCTATGGCTACACCTTC
CASNSIAGGYGYTF
>-|-|TRBV5-1|TRBJ1-2
TGCGCCAGCAGCTTGGAACAAAGAGGGGGGAAGATATATGGCTACACCTTC
CASSLEQRGGKIYGYTF